This T cell receptor beta chain was documented in a study of blood T cell repertoires in COVID-19. For the study at large: There were acute and convalescent COVID-19 samples, and they came from the United States, Italy and Spain.

Clones were read by immunoSEQ multiplex PCR, and TCRdb kept only the in-frame ones, dropping some. Of more than 300,000 clones detected, 88% appear once; the ten largest clones hold approximately 7.4%. Germline loops: CDR1 WSHSY, CDR2 SAAADI. The CDR3 runs 15 residues. The J segment lost 5 bases and the V segment lost 3 bases, leaving 6 bases of the junction unmatched. The gene calls are TRBV10-2 and TRBJ1-5; 8 nucleotides align to TRBD1. The receptor's source is a woman between 70 and 85 years old with COVID-19, enrolled during active disease. The sample consisted of peripheral blood. DNA for the CDR3: TGCGCCAGCAGTGATCTCGACAGGGGTGATCAGCCCCAGCATTTT. Translating it yields CASSDLDRGDQPQHF.